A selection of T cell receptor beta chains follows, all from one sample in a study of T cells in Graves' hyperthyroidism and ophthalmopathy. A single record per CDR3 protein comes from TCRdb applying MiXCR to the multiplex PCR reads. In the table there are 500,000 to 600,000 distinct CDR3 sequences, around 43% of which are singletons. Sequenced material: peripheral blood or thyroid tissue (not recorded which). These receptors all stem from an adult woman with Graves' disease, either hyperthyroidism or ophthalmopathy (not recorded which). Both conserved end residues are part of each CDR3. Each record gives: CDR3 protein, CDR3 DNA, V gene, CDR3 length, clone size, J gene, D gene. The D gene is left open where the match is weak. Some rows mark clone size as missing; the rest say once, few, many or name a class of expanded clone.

CDR3: CASSFQQGVLVF
DNA: TGTGCCAGCAGTTTCCAACAGGGGGTCCTGGTCTTT
V: TRBV27
length: 12
size: NA
J: TRBJ1-1
D: TRBD1

CDR3: CASNGLSSGGYEQYF
DNA: TGTGCCAGCAATGGCCTTTCTAGCGGGGGGTACGAGCAGTACTTC
V: TRBV10-3
length: 15
size: few
J: TRBJ2-7
D: TRBD2

CDR3: CAIRGNWEYEQYF
DNA: TGTGCCATCAGGGGGAATTGGGAATACGAGCAGTACTTC
V: TRBV10-3
length: 13
size: many
J: TRBJ2-7
D: NA

CDR3: CASSIGTGPGYTF
DNA: TGTGCCAGTAGTATCGGGACGGGGCCTGGCTACACCTTC
V: TRBV19
length: 13
size: NA
J: TRBJ1-2
D: NA

CDR3: CASSRGYGGNTEAFF
DNA: TGTGCCAGCAGCCGAGGGTATGGAGGGAACACTGAAGCTTTCTTT
V: TRBV7-2
length: 15
size: many
J: TRBJ1-1
D: NA

CDR3: CASRRSTVVNTEAFF
DNA: TGTGCCAGCAGACGAAGTACAGTCGTGAACACTGAAGCTTTCTTT
V: TRBV7-2
length: 15
size: NA
J: TRBJ1-1
D: NA

CDR3: CASSFYPGADSYEQYF
DNA: TGTGCCAGCAGCTTCTACCCGGGGGCCGACTCCTACGAGCAGTACTTC
V: TRBV5-4
length: 16
size: few
J: TRBJ2-7
D: NA

CDR3: CASSLGDSVEQYF
DNA: TGTGCCAGCAGCTTGGGGGACAGCGTCGAGCAGTACTTC
V: TRBV7-2
length: 13
size: NA
J: TRBJ2-7
D: TRBD1

CDR3: CSASGTSGNYEQYF
DNA: TGCAGTGCTAGTGGAACTAGCGGAAACTACGAGCAGTACTTC
V: TRBV20-1
length: 14
size: NA
J: TRBJ2-7
D: TRBD2

CDR3: CASSLRAGGTGELFF
DNA: TGTGCCAGCAGCTTAAGGGCGGGAGGAACCGGGGAGCTGTTTTTT
V: TRBV7-2
length: 15
size: many
J: TRBJ2-2
D: TRBD2

CDR3: CASSQDTSKGYEQYF
DNA: TGTGCCAGCAGCCAAGACACTAGCAAAGGCTACGAGCAGTACTTC
V: TRBV14
length: 15
size: NA
J: TRBJ2-7
D: NA

CDR3: CASSRQTFEDTQYF
DNA: TGTGCCAGCTCCCGGCAGACGTTCGAAGATACGCAGTATTTT
V: TRBV2
length: 14
size: NA
J: TRBJ2-3
D: NA

CDR3: CASSQGLQQPQHF
DNA: TGCGCCAGCAGCCAGGGTCTTCAGCAGCCCCAGCATTTT
V: TRBV4-1
length: 13
size: NA
J: TRBJ1-5
D: NA

CDR3: CASREQGVGTQYF
DNA: TGTGCCAGCAGGGAACAGGGGGTAGGGACCCAGTACTTC
V: TRBV12-3/TRBV12-4
length: 13
size: NA
J: TRBJ2-5
D: TRBD1

CDR3: CSASGWDTSGDDGYTF
DNA: TGCAGTGCTAGTGGGTGGGACACTTCCGGGGACGATGGCTACACCTTC
V: TRBV20-1
length: 16
size: NA
J: TRBJ1-2
D: NA

CDR3: CASSPKGTGFHGYTF
DNA: TGTGCCAGCAGCCCGAAAGGGACAGGGTTTCATGGCTACACCTTC
V: TRBV7-2
length: 15
size: few
J: TRBJ1-2
D: TRBD1

CDR3: CAISDGTGVLDEKLFF
DNA: TGTGCCATCAGTGATGGGACAGGGGTCCTAGATGAAAAACTGTTTTTT
V: TRBV10-3
length: 16
size: NA
J: TRBJ1-4
D: TRBD1

CDR3: CSASRARLYEQYF
DNA: TGCAGTGCTAGTAGGGCCCGCCTCTACGAGCAGTACTTC
V: TRBV20-1
length: 13
size: NA
J: TRBJ2-7
D: NA

CDR3: CATSRSFGETQYF
DNA: TGTGCCACCAGCAGGTCATTCGGCGAGACCCAGTACTTC
V: TRBV15
length: 13
size: few
J: TRBJ2-5
D: NA

CDR3: CAWGQGDQPQHF
DNA: TGTGCCTGGGGACAGGGGGATCAGCCCCAGCATTTT
V: TRBV30
length: 12
size: few
J: TRBJ1-5
D: TRBD1

CDR3: CASSTSGTDTQYF
DNA: TGTGCCAGCAGCACTAGCGGCACAGATACGCAGTATTTT
V: TRBV7-9
length: 13
size: once
J: TRBJ2-3
D: TRBD2

CDR3: CASSVGGGNQPRHF
DNA: NA
V: TRBV9
length: 14
size: NA
J: TRBJ1-5
D: NA

CDR3: CSARPGQTYEQYF
DNA: TGCAGTGCTAGACCGGGACAGACCTACGAGCAGTACTTC
V: TRBV20-1
length: 13
size: NA
J: TRBJ2-7
D: TRBD1

CDR3: CASSLFQGTDGYTF
DNA: TGTGCCAGCAGTTTATTCCAGGGCACGGACGGCTACACCTTC
V: TRBV28
length: 14
size: NA
J: TRBJ1-2
D: NA

CDR3: CASSYYYPDRGDFTEAFF
DNA: TGTGCCAGCAGTTACTACTACCCCGACAGGGGAGATTTCACTGAAGCTTTCTTT
V: TRBV6-5
length: 18
size: NA
J: TRBJ1-1
D: TRBD1

CDR3: CASSQPRDRQDQPQHF
DNA: TGCGCCAGCAGCCAACCCCGGGACAGGCAGGATCAGCCCCAGCATTTT
V: TRBV7-9
length: 16
size: NA
J: TRBJ1-5
D: TRBD1

CDR3: CATRQGNDSPLHF
DNA: TGTGCCACTCGACAGGGCAATGACTCACCCCTCCACTTT
V: TRBV28
length: 13
size: many
J: TRBJ1-6
D: TRBD1

CDR3: CSARDPRGLKAFF
DNA: TGCAGTGCTAGAGATCCGAGGGGCCTAAAGGCTTTCTTT
V: TRBV20-1
length: 13
size: NA
J: TRBJ1-1
D: NA

CDR3: CASSLAGVFQETQYF
DNA: TGTGCCAGCAGCTTAGCGGGAGTCTTCCAAGAGACCCAGTACTTC
V: TRBV7-9
length: 15
size: many
J: TRBJ2-5
D: NA

CDR3: CASSQDSTGVYGYTF
DNA: TGCGCCAGCAGCCAAGATTCGACAGGGGTCTATGGCTACACCTTC
V: TRBV7-9
length: 15
size: NA
J: TRBJ1-2
D: TRBD1

CDR3: CASSQELSSGIGTQYF
DNA: TGTGCCAGCAGCCAAGAGTTATCTAGCGGGATTGGGACCCAGTACTTC
V: TRBV3-1
length: 16
size: few
J: TRBJ2-5
D: TRBD2

CDR3: CASSFGPLSNQPQHF
DNA: TGTGCCAGCAGCTTCGGACCGCTGAGCAATCAGCCCCAGCATTTT
V: TRBV7-2
length: 15
size: NA
J: TRBJ1-5
D: NA

CDR3: CASSQPLAGRYEQYF
DNA: TGTGCCAGCAGCCAACCTCTAGCGGGGCGCTACGAGCAGTACTTC
V: TRBV3-1
length: 15
size: NA
J: TRBJ2-7
D: TRBD2

CDR3: CSARDGGGVSNTIYF
DNA: TGCAGTGCTAGAGACGGAGGTGGGGTGTCAAACACCATATATTTT
V: TRBV20-1
length: 15
size: many
J: TRBJ1-3
D: NA

CDR3: CSARDRSYGYTF
DNA: TGCAGTGCTCGCGATCGGTCCTATGGCTACACCTTC
V: TRBV20-1
length: 12
size: many
J: TRBJ1-2
D: NA

CDR3: CASSLVSSPKGNEQYF
DNA: TGTGCCAGCAGCTTAGTTTCCAGCCCCAAGGGCAACGAGCAGTACTTC
V: TRBV11-1
length: 16
size: NA
J: TRBJ2-7
D: NA

CDR3: CSARDPLSGGTEAFF
DNA: TGCAGTGCTAGAGATCCCCTCTCCGGTGGCACTGAAGCTTTCTTT
V: TRBV20-1
length: 15
size: many
J: TRBJ1-1
D: NA

CDR3: CSARDTSGPGQPQHF
DNA: TGCAGTGCTAGGGATACTAGCGGGCCGGGTCAGCCCCAGCATTTT
V: TRBV20-1
length: 15
size: NA
J: TRBJ1-5
D: NA

CDR3: CASSLEQGYGYTF
DNA: TGTGCCAGCAGCTTAGAGCAGGGATATGGCTACACCTTC
V: TRBV12-3/TRBV12-4
length: 13
size: NA
J: TRBJ1-2
D: NA

CDR3: CASSFGTGGSYEQYF
DNA: TGTGCCAGCAGTTTCGGGACAGGGGGCTCCTACGAGCAGTACTTC
V: TRBV12-3/TRBV12-4
length: 15
size: NA
J: TRBJ2-7
D: TRBD1

CDR3: CASDSGLAGQETQYF
DNA: TGTGCCAGCGATTCGGGACTAGCGGGCCAAGAGACCCAGTACTTC
V: TRBV7-8
length: 15
size: NA
J: TRBJ2-5
D: TRBD2